Presented here are 3 T cell receptor beta chains from one specimen sequenced in a study of cytomegalovirus exposure and HLA in healthy donors. 60 Vbeta and 13 Jbeta primers were used in PCR. Produced via immunoSEQ multiplex PCR; TCRdb's table is partial and in-frame only. The data hold about 110,000 clones, with over 70% observed a single time. The sample was PBMCs. Source of these receptors: a young man in good health and CMV-seronegative.

The chain joins TRBV1 to TRBJ1-2. TRBV1 is assigned pseudogene status. CDR3 length equals 14 residues. CDR3 bases: TGCACCAGCAGCCCCCACCGGGGGGCAGCTGGCTACACCTTC. Residues: CTSSPHRGAAGYTF.

The CDR3 DNA sequence: TGTGCCTGGACGACTGGACAGGGGGCTGGGGGCTACACCTTC. Its translation is CAWTTGQGAGGYTF. This chain connects TRBV30 to TRBJ1-2; 11 bases agree with TRBD1. Per the germline V gene, CDR1 is GTSNPN and CDR2 is SVGIG (reference sequence). Unmatched junction bases numbered 9, after V lost 4 bases and J lost 8 bases. The length of the CDR3 is 14 residues.

This clone was observed a few times. The chain combines TRBV10-1 with TRBJ1-1, with 9 bases lining up with TRBD1. Germline-derived CDR1 and CDR2 are WNHNN and SYGVQD (reference sequence). This CDR3 spans 14 amino acids. Unmatched junction bases numbered 11, after V lost 5 bases and J lost 10 bases. CDR3 loop: CASSTTGTGQRAFF. DNA for the CDR3: TGCGCCAGCAGTACCACCGGGACAGGGCAACGAGCTTTCTTT.